This T cell receptor (beta chain) was retrieved from a study of cytomegalovirus exposure and HLA in healthy donors. Study-level findings and limits: Beyond CMV serostatus, there was no information to go on about immune exposure. Most subjects' HLA-A and HLA-B alleles were reportedly predicted from TCR beta sequences. The authors later found TCR association rates varying by HLA locus, with DRB1 most and HLA-C fewest.

This clone occurred once. Its target is unknown. The CDR3 extends over 14 amino acids. With 9 bases clipped from V and 4 bases from J, the junction kept 10 bases outside the gene matches. The germline gives CDR1 LNHDA, CDR2 SQIVND (reference sequence). The PCR had 60 Vbeta and 13 Jbeta primers. This table comes from immunoSEQ multiplex PCR, and its TCRdb copy is limited to in-frame clones, with some not included. This sample has 95,000 to 150,000 clones; 15% to 17% occur once, and the top ten carry over 1.5%. V usage is TRBV19 and J usage is TRBJ2-5, with 8 bases identical to TRBD1. This receptor was obtained from a woman aged 18-29 years in good health and CMV-seronegative. Sequences were obtained from PBMCs. The CDR3 spells CASCGQGPTETQYF. The CDR3 DNA reads as TGTGCCAGCTGCGGACAGGGACCCACAGAGACCCAGTACTTC.